This T cell receptor (beta chain) emerged from a study of OX40 agonist ivuxolimab in advanced cancers. TCRdb keeps only in-frame clones here, not all; method: immunoSEQ multiplex PCR. Among 100,000 to 120,000 clones listed, roughly 87% were seen once. J lost 6 bases, V lost 5 bases, and 6 bases had no gene match. The length of the CDR3 is 13 residues. Germline values: CDR1 SGHVS, CDR2 FNYEAQ. This clonotype originated in an adult with an advanced solid tumor such as melanoma, head and neck, liver or kidney cancer. The rearrangement uses TRBV7-6 and TRBJ2-7, with 8 bases that match TRBD1. The source material was CD4+ or CD8+ T cells sorted from blood, sampled in a trial of the OX40 agonist ivuxolimab. The DNA of the CDR3 is TGTGCCAGCAGCGCAGGACAGGGTGGCGAGCAGTACTTC. Its protein is CASSAGQGGEQYF.